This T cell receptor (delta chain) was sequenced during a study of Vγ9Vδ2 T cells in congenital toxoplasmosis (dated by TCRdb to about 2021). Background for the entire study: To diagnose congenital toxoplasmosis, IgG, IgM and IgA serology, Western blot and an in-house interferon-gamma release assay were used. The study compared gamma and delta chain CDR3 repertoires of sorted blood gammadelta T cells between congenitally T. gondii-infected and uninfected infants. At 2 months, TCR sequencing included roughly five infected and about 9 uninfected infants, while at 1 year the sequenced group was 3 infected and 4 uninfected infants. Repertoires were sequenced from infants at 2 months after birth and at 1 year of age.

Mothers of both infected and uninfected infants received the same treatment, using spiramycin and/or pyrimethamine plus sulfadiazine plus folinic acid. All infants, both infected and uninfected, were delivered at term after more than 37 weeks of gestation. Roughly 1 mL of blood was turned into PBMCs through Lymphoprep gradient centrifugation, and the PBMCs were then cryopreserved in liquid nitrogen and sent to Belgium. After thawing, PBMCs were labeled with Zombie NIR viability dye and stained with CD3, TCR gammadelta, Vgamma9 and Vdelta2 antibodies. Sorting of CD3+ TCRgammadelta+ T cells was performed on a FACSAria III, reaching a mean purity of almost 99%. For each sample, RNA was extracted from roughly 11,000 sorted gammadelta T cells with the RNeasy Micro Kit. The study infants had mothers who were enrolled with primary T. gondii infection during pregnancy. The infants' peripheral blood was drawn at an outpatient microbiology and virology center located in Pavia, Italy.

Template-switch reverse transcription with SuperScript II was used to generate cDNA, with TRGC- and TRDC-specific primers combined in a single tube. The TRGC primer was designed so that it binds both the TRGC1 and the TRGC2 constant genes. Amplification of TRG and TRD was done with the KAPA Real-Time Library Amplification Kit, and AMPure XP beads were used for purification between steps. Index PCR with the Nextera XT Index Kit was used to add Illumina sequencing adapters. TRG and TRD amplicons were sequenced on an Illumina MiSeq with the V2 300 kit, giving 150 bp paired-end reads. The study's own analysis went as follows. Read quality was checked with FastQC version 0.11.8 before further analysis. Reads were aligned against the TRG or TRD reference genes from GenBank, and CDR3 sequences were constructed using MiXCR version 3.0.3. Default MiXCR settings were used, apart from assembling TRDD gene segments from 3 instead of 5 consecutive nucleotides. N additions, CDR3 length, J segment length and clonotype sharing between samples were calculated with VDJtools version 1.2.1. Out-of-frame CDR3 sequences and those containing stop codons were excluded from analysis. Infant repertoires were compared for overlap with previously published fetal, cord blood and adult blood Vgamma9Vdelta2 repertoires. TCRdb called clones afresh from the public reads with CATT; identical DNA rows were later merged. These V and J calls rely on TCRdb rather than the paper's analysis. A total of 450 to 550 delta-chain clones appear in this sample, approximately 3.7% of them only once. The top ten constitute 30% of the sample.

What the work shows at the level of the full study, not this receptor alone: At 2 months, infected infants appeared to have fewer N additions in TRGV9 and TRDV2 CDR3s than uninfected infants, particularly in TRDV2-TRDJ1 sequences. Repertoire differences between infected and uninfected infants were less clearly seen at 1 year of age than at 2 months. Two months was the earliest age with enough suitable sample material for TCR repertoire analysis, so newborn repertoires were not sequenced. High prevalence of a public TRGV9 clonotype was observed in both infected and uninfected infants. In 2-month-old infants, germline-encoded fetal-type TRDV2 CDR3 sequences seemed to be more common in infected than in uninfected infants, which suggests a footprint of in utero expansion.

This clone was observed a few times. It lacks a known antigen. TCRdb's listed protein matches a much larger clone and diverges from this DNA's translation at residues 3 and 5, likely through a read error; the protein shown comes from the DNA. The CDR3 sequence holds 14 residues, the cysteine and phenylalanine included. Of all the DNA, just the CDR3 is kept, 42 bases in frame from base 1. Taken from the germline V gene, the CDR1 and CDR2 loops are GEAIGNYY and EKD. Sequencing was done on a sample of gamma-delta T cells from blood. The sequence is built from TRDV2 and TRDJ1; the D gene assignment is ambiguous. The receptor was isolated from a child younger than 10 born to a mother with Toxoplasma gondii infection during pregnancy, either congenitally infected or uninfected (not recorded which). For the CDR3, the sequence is CASDPVGRHNKLIF. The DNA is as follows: TGTGCCAGTGACCCCGTCGGACGACACAATAAACTCATCTTT.